Listed here is a single TCR beta chain. Its target is unknown. Per germline, CDR1 SGHDT and CDR2 YYEEEE. Trimming removed 1 base from V and 8 bases from J, with 21 bases in between. CDR3 length: 16 residues. These data come from a study of blood T cells in healthy people across ages. Findings of the study overall: The study regarded diversity estimates from one million T cells as underestimates.

A second PCR of about 6 to 11 cycles used a sample-barcoded 5' primer and a J-beta primer mix. TCRdb itself ran the 5' RACE reads through MiXCR, one entry per CDR3 protein. The sample has more than 1,000,000 distinct CDR3 sequences, less than 25% seen once; the top ten hold less than 0.85%. These records were also assigned to another study, of T cells of mothers and their children. That report adds: Maternal samples each gave over 9.5 million TCR beta CDR3 reads, and child samples around 3.2 million each. Thymic selection molds TCR recombination output in much the same way for related pairs as for unrelated pairs.

V usage is TRBV5-6 and J usage is TRBJ1-2; D remains ambiguous. The sample consisted of blood. This clonotype was obtained from a girl between 2 and 10 years old in good health. This CDR3 reads CASSLLGTGRNGGYTF. CDR3 nucleotides: TGTGCCAGCAGCTTGCTAGGAACGGGGAGGAATGGAGGCTACACCTTC.